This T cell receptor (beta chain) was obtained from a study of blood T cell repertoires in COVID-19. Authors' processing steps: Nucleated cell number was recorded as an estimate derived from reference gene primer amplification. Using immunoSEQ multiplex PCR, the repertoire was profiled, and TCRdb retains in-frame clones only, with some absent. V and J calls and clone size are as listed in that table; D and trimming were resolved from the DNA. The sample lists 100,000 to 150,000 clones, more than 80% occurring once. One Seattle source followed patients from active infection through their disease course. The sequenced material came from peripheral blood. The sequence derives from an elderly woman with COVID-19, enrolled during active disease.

CDR3 residues: CASTLGQGNSPLHF. CDR3 bases: TGTGCCAGCACTCTAGGCCAGGGGAATTCACCCCTCCACTTT. The gene calls are TRBV7-9 and TRBJ1-6, with a weak D call TRBD1 (6 bases). The CDR3 has 14 residues. Germline CDR1 SEHNR, CDR2 FQNEAQ (reference sequence). V lost 7 bases, J lost 7 bases, and 14 bases lay in between.